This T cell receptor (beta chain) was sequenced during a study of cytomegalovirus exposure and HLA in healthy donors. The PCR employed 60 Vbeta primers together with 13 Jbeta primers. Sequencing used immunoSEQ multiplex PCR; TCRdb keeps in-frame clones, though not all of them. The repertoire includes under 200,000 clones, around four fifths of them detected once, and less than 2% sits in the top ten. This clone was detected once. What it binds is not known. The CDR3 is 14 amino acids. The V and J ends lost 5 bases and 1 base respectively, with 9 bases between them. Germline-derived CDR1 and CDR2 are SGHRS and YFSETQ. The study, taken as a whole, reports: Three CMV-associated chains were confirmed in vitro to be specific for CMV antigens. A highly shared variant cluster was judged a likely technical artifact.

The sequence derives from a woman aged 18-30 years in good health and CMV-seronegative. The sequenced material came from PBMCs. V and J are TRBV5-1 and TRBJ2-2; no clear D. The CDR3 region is CASRSVGNTGELFF. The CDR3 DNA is TGCGCCAGCAGATCAGTTGGGAACACCGGGGAGCTGTTTTTT.